This TCR beta chain is drawn from a study of T-cell memory formation after mild COVID-19. The CDR3 spans 14 residues. V lost 2 bases and J lost 5, with 13 bases in between. CDR1 is SGHRS and CDR2 is YFSETQ in the germline V gene. TCRdb recomputed calls from the 5' RACE reads with MiXCR, one row per CDR3 protein. The table includes approximately 500,000 distinct CDR3 sequences, approximately 23% detected once. This clonotype appeared once. The TCR was taken from an adult woman who had mild COVID-19 (a few samples of this study predate the infection). Cell type and time point are not known. Sequencing used PBMCs or a T cell subset sorted from them (not recorded which). The V call is TRBV5-1, the J call TRBJ1-2; D might be TRBD1 (6 bases). The CDR3 region has the DNA TGCGCCAGCAGCTTCGGGGGGCTGGAATATGGCTACACCTTC. Amino acid sequence: CASSFGGLEYGYTF.